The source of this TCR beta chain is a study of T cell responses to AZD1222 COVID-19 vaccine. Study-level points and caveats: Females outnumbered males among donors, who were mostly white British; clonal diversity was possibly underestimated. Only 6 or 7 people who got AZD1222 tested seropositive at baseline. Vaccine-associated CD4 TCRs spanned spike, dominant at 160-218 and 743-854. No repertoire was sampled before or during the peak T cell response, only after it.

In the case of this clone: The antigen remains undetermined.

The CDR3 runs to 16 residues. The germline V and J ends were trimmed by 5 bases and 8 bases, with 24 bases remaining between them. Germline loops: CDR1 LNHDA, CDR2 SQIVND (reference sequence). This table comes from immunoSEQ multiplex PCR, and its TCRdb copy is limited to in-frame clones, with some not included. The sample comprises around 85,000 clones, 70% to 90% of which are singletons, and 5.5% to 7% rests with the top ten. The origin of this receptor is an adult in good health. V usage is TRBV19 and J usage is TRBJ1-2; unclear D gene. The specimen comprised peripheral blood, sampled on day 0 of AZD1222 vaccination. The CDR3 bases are TGTGCCAGTAGTCTTCTTCCATTGACATCGCCGACAGGCTACACCTTC. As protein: CASSLLPLTSPTGYTF.